This T cell receptor (beta chain) stems from a study of OX40 agonist ivuxolimab in advanced cancers. The wider study: Those treated in dose escalation had hepatocellular carcinoma, melanoma, renal cell cancer or head and neck cancer. Of mixed ages from about 20 to 80 and averaging about 56 years, the group was around 78% male.

Data came from immunoSEQ multiplex PCR; TCRdb stores just in-frame clones and leaves some out. The table has roughly 60,000 clones, about 85% seen once. Trimming stripped 3 bases from V and 1 base from J, with 7 bases between. This CDR3 has 13 amino acids. In germline, CDR1 is SGHTA, CDR2 FQGNSA. Sampled blood was obtained at baseline, cycle 4 day 1, and cycle 7 day 1. Sequencing was performed on CD4+ or CD8+ T cells sorted from blood, taken in a trial of the OX40 agonist ivuxolimab. The receptor's source is an adult with an advanced solid tumor such as melanoma, head and neck, liver or kidney cancer. The chain couples TRBV7-2 to TRBJ2-7, with D unclear. The CDR3: CASSLRVSYEQYF. For the CDR3, the DNA is TGTGCCAGCAGCTTGCGAGTTTCCTACGAGCAGTACTTC.